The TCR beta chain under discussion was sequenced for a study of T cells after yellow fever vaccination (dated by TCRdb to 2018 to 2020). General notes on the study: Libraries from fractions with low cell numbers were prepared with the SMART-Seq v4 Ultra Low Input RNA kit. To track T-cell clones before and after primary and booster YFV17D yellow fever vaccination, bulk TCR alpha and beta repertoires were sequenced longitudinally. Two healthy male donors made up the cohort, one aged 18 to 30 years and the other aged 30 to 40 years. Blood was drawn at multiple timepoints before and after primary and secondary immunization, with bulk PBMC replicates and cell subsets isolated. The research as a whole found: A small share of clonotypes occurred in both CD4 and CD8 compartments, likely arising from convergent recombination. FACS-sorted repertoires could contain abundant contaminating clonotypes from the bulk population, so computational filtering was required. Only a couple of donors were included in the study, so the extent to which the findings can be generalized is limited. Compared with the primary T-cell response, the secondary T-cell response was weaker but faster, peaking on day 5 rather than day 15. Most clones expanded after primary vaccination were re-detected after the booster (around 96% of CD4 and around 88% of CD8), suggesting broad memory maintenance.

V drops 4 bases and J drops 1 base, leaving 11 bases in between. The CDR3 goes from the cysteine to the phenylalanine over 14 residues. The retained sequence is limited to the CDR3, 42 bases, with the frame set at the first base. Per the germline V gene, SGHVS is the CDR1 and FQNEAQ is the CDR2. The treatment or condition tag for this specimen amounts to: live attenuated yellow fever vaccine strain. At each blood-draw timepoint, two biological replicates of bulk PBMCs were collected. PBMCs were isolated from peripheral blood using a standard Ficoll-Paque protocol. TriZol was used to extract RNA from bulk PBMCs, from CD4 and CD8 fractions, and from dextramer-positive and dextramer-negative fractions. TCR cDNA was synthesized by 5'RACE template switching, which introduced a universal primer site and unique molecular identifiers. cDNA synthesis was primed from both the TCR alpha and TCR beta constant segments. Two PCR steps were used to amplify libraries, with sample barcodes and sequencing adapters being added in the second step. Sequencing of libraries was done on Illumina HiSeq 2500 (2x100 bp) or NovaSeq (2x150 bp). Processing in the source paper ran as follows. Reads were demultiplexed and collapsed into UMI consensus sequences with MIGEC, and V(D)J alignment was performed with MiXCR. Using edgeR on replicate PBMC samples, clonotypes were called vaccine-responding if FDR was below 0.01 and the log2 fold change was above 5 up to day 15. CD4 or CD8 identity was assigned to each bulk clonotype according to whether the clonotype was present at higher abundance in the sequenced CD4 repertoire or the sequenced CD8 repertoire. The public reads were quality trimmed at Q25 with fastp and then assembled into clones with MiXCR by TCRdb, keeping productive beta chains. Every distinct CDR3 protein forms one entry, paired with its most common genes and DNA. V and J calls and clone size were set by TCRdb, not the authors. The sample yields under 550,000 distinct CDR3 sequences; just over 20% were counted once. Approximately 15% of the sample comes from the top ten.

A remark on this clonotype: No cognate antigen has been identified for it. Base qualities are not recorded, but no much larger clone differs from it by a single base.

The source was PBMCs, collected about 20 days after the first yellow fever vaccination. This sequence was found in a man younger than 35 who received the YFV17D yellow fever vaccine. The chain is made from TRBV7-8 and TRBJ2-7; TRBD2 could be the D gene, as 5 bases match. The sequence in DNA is TGTGCCAGCAGCTCAGGCAGGACTTCCTACGAGCAGTACTTC. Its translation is CASSSGRTSYEQYF.